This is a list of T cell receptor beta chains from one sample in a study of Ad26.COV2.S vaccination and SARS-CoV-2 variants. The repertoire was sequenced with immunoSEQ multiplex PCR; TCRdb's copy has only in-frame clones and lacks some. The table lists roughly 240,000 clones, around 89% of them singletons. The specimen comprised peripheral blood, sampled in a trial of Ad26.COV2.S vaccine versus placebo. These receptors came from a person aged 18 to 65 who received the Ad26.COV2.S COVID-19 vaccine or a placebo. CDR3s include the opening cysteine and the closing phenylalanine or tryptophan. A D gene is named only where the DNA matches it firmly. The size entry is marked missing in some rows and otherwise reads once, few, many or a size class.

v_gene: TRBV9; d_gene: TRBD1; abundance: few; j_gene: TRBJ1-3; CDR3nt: TGTGCCAGCAGCGTGGGTCCGGGACAGGGAACCGGAAACACCATATATTTT; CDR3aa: CASSVGPGQGTGNTIYF
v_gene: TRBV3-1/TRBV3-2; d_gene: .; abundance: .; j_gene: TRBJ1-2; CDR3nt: TGTGCCAGCAGCCAGGACCCTCCCTATGGCTACACCTTC; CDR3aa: CASSQDPPYGYTF
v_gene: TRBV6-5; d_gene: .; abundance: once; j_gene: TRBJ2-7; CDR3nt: TGTGCCAGCAGCCGACTGGGAGTGGGGGAGCAGTACTTC; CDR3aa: CASSRLGVGEQYF
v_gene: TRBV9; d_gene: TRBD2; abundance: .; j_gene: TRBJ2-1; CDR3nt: TGTGCCAGCAGCGACGGGACTAGCGGCGGGCAGTTCTTC; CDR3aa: CASSDGTSGGQFF
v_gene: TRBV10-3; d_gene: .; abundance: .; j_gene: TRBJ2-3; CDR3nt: TGTGCCATCAGGTTTTCCATATCAGATACGCAGTATTTT; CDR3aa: CAIRFSISDTQYF
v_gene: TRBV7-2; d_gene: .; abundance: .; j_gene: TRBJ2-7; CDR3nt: TGTGCCAGCAGCTTAATCGCAGGGGCTGCCTCCGAGCAGTACTTC; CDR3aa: CASSLIAGAASEQYF
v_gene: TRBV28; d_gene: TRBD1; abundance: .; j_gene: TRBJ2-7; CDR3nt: TGTGCCAGCAGTTTATTCCGGACAGGGAAGAATATCTACGAGCAGTACTTC; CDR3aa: CASSLFRTGKNIYEQYF
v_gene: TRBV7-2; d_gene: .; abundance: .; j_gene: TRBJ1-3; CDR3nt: TGTGCCAGCAGCTTTGGTGTCTCTGGAAACACCATATATTTT; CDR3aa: CASSFGVSGNTIYF
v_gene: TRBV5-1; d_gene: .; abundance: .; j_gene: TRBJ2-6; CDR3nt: TGCGCCAGCAGCAAGGATAGCTCTGGGGCCAACGTCCTGACTTTC; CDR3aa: CASSKDSSGANVLTF
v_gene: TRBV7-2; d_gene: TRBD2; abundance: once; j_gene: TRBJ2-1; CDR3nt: TGTGCCAGCAGCTTAGCTAGCGGGAATTACAATGAGCAGTTCTTC; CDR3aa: CASSLASGNYNEQFF
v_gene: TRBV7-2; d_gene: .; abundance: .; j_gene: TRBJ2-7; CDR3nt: TGTGCCAGCAGCTTGGCTTCAAGCAACTACGAGCAGTACTTC; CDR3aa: CASSLASSNYEQYF
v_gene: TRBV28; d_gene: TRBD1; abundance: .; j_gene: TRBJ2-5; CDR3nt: TGTGCCAGCAGAAGACAGGGGGGTAGTGAGACCCAGTACTTC; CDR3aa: CASRRQGGSETQYF
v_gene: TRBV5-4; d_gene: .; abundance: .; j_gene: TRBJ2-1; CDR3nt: TGTGCCAGCAGCTTAGGGGCTAGCCAGTACAATGAGCAGTTCTTC; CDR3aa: CASSLGASQYNEQFF
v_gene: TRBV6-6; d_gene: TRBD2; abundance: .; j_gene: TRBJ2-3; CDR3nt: TGTGCCAGCATCTTATCGCGGGGGAGCACAGATACGCAGTATTTT; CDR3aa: CASILSRGSTDTQYF
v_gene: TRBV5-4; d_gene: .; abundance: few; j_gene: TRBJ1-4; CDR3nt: TGTGCCAGCAGCTTGCGGGGCAGGGGAAATGAAAAACTGTTTTTT; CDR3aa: CASSLRGRGNEKLFF
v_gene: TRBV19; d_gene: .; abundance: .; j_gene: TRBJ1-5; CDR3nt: TGTGCCAGTAGTATTTTGGCAGGCAATCAGCCCCAGCATTTT; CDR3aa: CASSILAGNQPQHF
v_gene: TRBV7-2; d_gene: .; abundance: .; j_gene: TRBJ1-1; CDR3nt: TGTGCCAGCAGCAATACAGGGAACACTGAAGCTTTCTTT; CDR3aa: CASSNTGNTEAFF
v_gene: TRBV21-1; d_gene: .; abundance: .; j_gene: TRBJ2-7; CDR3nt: TGTGCCAGCAGCAAGGATCATCGCGGGAGGGCCTACGAGCAGTACTTC; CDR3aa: CASSKDHRGRAYEQYF
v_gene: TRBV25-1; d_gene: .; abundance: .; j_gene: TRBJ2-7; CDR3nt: TGTGCCAGCAGTGAGACACAGCAGTACTTC; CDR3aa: CASSETQQYF
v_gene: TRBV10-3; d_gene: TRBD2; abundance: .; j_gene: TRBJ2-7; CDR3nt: TGTGCCATCAGTTCCCAGCGGGGGGCCACCTACGAGCAGTACTTC; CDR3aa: CAISSQRGATYEQYF
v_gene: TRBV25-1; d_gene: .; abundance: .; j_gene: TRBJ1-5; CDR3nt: TGTGCCAGCAGTGAGCCGGGGAGCGATCAGCCCCAGCATTTT; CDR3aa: CASSEPGSDQPQHF
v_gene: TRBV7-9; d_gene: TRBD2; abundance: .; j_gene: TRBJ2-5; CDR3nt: TGTGCCAGCAGCTTATGGCTAGCGGAAAAAGAGACCCAGTACTTC; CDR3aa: CASSLWLAEKETQYF
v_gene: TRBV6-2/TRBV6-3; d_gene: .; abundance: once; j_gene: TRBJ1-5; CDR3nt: TGTGCCAGCAGTTCCTACAGGGATCAGCCCCAGCATTTT; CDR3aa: CASSSYRDQPQHF
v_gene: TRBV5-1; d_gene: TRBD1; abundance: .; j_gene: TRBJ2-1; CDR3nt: TGCGCCAGCAGCTTGCGGATGGGACAGGAGGTCACCAATGAGCAGTTCTTC; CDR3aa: CASSLRMGQEVTNEQFF
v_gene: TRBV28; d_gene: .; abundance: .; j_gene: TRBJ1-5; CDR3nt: TGTGCCAGCAGTTTACCGCACAGGCCGAGTGGGCAGCCCCAGCATTTT; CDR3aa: CASSLPHRPSGQPQHF
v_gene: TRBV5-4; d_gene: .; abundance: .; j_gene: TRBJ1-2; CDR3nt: TGTGCCAGCAGCTTGTGGGGGAGCGATGGCTACACCTTC; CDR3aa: CASSLWGSDGYTF